Described below is a single T cell receptor beta chain sequence and its context. This record belongs to a study of blood T cell repertoires in COVID-19. Study as a whole: Spain, Italy and the United States supplied samples that represented acute and convalescent COVID-19. PBMCs, B-cell-depleted T cells, or T cells were the source of the cDNA or gDNA that made up the material.

Germline CDR1 reads SGHAT; CDR2 reads FQNNGV. This CDR3 region has 15 residues. The trim removed 5 bases at V and 3 bases at J, leaving 6 bases unmatched. Sequenced by immunoSEQ multiplex PCR; TCRdb stores in-frame clones only, minus some. The sample contains approximately 150,000 clones, approximately 85% of which appear only once. The Seattle patients, enrolled during active infection, were followed longitudinally. The receptor's source is a woman between 45 and 60 years old with COVID-19, enrolled during active disease. Sequenced sample: peripheral blood. The gene calls are TRBV11-2 and TRBJ1-2, with TRBD1 matching over 10 bases. The CDR3 protein is CASSPRDRGDYGYTF. The CDR3 coding sequence is TGTGCCAGCAGCCCCCGGGACAGGGGTGACTATGGCTACACCTTC.